A single sample gave rise to the 13 T cell receptor beta chains below, sequenced in a study of T cells in Graves' hyperthyroidism and ophthalmopathy. Amplified regions were TCR beta CDR3 sequences from RNA transcripts. TCR CDR3 regions were first amplified by RT-PCR with HTBI primers. MiXCR, applied by TCRdb to the multiplex PCR reads, yields one record per CDR3 protein. Of about 360,000 distinct CDR3 sequences in the sample, around an eighth were seen once. The sample consisted of blood. The receptors come from a man aged 25-40 years with Graves' hyperthyroidism that later progressed to Graves' ophthalmopathy.

This rearrangement joins TRBV7-2 to TRBJ2-3, with D tentatively TRBD2 (6 bases). CDR3 size: 16 residues. The V gene's germline CDR1 is SGHTA and CDR2 FQGNSA. V gave up 2 bases and J gave up 4 bases, with 16 bases separating them. DNA of the CDR3: TGTGCCAGCAGCTTACACCAAGCGGGCGGCCCAGATACGCAGTATTTT. Residues: CASSLHQAGGPDTQYF.

CDR3 sequence reads: CASENGQSYEQYF. The DNA for the CDR3 is TGTGCCAGCGAGAATGGACAATCCTACGAGCAGTACTTC. The rearrangement joins TRBV11-3 to TRBJ2-7; D perhaps matches TRBD1 (5 bases). The CDR3 is 13 residues long. Germline V lookup: CDR1 SGHNT, CDR2 YENEEA. V was cut by 8 bases and J by 1 base, with 12 bases left in between.

This clonotype has at least ten counts. The chain links TRBV6-1 to TRBJ2-2; D is perhaps TRBD2 (5 bases). CDR3 length equals 14 residues. The germline V and J ends were trimmed by 0 bases and 3 bases, with 5 bases remaining between them. Germline CDR1 is MNHNS and CDR2 is SASEGT. CDR3 DNA sequence: TGTGCCAGCAGTGAAGCGCGGGACACCGGGGAGCTGTTTTTT. Encoded protein: CASSEARDTGELFF.

The V call is TRBV5-1, the J call TRBJ1-2; D gene unclear. Germline CDR1 is SGHRS and CDR2 is YFSETQ. Trimming pared 5 bases from V and 0 bases from J, leaving 11 bases between. This CDR3 has 14 amino acids. CDR3: CASSGGSANYGYTF. CDR3 DNA sequence: TGCGCCAGCAGTGGCGGGTCAGCTAACTATGGCTACACCTTC.

The rearrangement uses TRBV12-5 and TRBJ2-2; D unresolved. V lost 6 bases and J lost 5, with 4 bases in between. The CDR3 has 11 residues. Germline CDR1 is LGHNT and CDR2 is FRNRAP. This chain's CDR3 is CASGPTGELFF. The CDR3 DNA sequence: TGTGCTAGTGGGCCAACCGGGGAGCTGTTTTTT.

The V and J genes are TRBV4-1 and TRBJ2-5, with 7 bases identical to TRBD2. The CDR3 is made up of 16 amino acids. Per germline, CDR1 MGHRA and CDR2 YSYEKL. The ends lost 4 bases at V and 1 base at J; junction bases unmatched: 9. CDR3 sequence reads: CASSPPGGRPQETQYF. CDR3 in DNA: TGCGCCAGCAGCCCGCCGGGAGGCAGGCCCCAAGAGACCCAGTACTTC.

This clonotype showed up many times. This chain uses TRBV6-2 or TRBV6-3 with TRBJ1-5; 8 nucleotides line up with TRBD1. Trimming cost V 6 bases and J 5 bases; bases outside gene matches: 6. This CDR3 is built from 14 residues. Germline V CDR1 and CDR2: MNHEY, SVGEGT. The CDR3 DNA reads TGTGCCAGCAGACTGGACAGGGACCATCAGCCCCAGCATTTT. Encoded protein: CASRLDRDHQPQHF.

The rearrangement links TRBV30 to TRBJ1-5; a possible D gene is TRBD1 (5 bases). This CDR3 is built from 13 residues. Germline CDR1 is GTSNPN and CDR2 is SVGIG (reference sequence). V lost 4 bases to trimming and J lost 9 bases, with 16 bases between them. The CDR3 sequence is CAWTLGGSAPQHF. For the CDR3, the DNA is TGTGCCTGGACCTTGGGGGGGTCTGCGCCCCAGCATTTT.

This chain uses TRBV7-9 with TRBJ1-2; D unresolved. V lost 8 bases and J 5 bases, leaving 12 bases between the germline ends. CDR1 is SEHNR, CDR2 FQNEAQ, per germline (reference sequence). CDR3 length: 12 amino acids. DNA for the CDR3: TGTGCCAGCCGTAGGGCCGAATATGGCTACACCTTC. It translates to CASRRAEYGYTF.

The chain is built from TRBV2 and TRBJ2-1; 14 bases line up with TRBD2. Germline V gene data show CDR1 as SNHLY and CDR2 as FYNNEI. J gave up 2 bases and V 6 bases, and 3 bases lay outside the gene matches. This CDR3 is built from 16 residues. CDR3 in amino acids: CASRPGLAGAYNEQFF. Written as DNA, the CDR3 is TGTGCCAGCAGACCGGGACTAGCGGGAGCCTACAATGAGCAGTTCTTC.

This clonotype has a handful of counts. Being one base from a much bigger clone, this may be a read error. V and J are TRBV28 and TRBJ2-1, with D possibly being TRBD1 (5 bases). The CDR3 sequence is 14 residues long. Between the trimmed V and J ends, which lost 6 bases and 0 bases, there was a span of 9 bases. Germline assignment: CDR1 MDHEN and CDR2 SYDVKM. CDR3 amino acids: CASSRQSSYNEQFF. CDR3 nucleotide sequence: TGTGCCAGCAGCAGACAGAGCTCCTACAATGAGCAGTTCTTC. Full variable domain (rest looked up from reference TRBV28 and TRBJ2-1): DVKVTQSSRYLVKRTGEKVFLECVQDMDHENMFWYRQDPGLGLRLIYFSYDVKMKEKGDIPEGYSVSREKKERFSLILESASTNQTSMYLCASSRQSSYNEQFFGPGTRLTVL.

This clonotype was detected ten times or more. This chain uses TRBV2 with TRBJ2-7, with a tentative D call TRBD2 (7 bases). Between the trimmed V and J ends, which lost 6 bases and 3 bases, there was a span of 18 bases. This CDR3 is built from 15 residues. The germline V gene has CDR1 SNHLY and CDR2 FYNNEI. The CDR3 coding sequence is TGTGCCAGCAGGGAGAAGGGGGGGGCCCTCTACGAGCAGTACTTC. Amino acids: CASREKGGALYEQYF. Filled out from reference TRBV2 and TRBJ2-7, the complete variable domain reads EPEVTQTPSHQVTQMGQEVILRCVPISNHLYFYWYRQILGQKVEFLVSFYNNEISEKSEIFDDQFSVERPDGSNFTLKIRSTKLEDSAMYFCASREKGGALYEQYFGPGTRLTVT.

The chain carries TRBV9 and TRBJ2-1, with D unresolved. Trimming left V 0 bases short and J 8 bases short, with 6 bases between. Looked up from germline, CDR1 is SGDLS and CDR2 is YYNGEE. The CDR3 is 12 amino acids. The CDR3 reads CASSVEDYEQFF. The CDR3 DNA is TGTGCCAGCAGCGTAGAAGACTATGAGCAGTTCTTC. The whole variable domain, filled in from reference TRBV9 and TRBJ2-1, reads DSGVTQTPKHLITATGQRVTLRCSPRSGDLSVYWYQQSLDQGLQFLIQYYNGEERAKGNILERFSAQQFPDLHSELNLSSLELGDSALYFCASSVEDYEQFFGPGTRLTVL.